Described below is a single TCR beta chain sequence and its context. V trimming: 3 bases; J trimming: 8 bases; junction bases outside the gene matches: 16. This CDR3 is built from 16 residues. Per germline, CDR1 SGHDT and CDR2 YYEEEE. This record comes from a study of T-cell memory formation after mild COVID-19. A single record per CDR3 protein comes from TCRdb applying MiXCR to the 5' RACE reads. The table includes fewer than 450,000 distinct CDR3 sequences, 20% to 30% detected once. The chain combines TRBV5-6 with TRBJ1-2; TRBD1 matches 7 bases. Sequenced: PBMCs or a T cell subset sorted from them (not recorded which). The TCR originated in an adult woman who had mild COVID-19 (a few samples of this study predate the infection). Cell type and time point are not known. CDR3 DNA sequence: TGTGCCAGCAGCTCTGGACAGGCCATGAGTTTTCAGGGCTACACCTTC. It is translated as CASSSGQAMSFQGYTF.